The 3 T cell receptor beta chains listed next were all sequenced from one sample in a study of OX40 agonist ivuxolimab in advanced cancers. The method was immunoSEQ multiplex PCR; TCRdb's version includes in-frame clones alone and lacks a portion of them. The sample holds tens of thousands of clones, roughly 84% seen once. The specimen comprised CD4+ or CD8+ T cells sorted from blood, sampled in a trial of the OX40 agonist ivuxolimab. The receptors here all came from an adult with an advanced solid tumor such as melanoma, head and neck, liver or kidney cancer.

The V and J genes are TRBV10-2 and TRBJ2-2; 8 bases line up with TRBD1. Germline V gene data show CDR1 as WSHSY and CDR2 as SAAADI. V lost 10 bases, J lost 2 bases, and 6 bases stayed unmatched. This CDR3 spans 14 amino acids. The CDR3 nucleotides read TGCGCCACGCAGGGGGCGTCTAACACCGGGGAGCTGTTTTTT. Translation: CATQGASNTGELFF.

CDR3 DNA sequence: TGTGCCAGCAGCTTAGCCGGGGGCAAGGATGGCTACACCTTC. Translated: CASSLAGGKDGYTF. V gene TRBV7-6 combines with J gene TRBJ1-2; perhaps TRBD1 as D (6 bases). The CDR3 consists of 14 residues. Looked up from germline, CDR1 is SGHVS and CDR2 is FNYEAQ. V gave up 0 bases and J gave up 6 bases, with 11 bases separating them.

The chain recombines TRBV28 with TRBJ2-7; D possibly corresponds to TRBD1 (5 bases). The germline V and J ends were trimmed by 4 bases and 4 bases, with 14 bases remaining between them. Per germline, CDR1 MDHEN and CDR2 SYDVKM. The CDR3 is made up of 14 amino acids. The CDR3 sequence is CASSSARQLYEQYF. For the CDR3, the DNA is TGTGCCAGCAGTTCTGCGAGACAGCTATACGAGCAGTACTTC.